This TCR beta chain was documented in a study of blood T cell repertoires in COVID-19. About the research overall: The United States, Italy and Spain supplied acute and convalescent COVID-19 samples. T cells, B-cell-depleted T cells, or PBMCs provided the cDNA or gDNA that served as material.

Source study methods: Amplification of reference gene primers provided the estimated nucleated cell counts. The table came from immunoSEQ multiplex PCR; TCRdb's copy has only in-frame clones and leaves some out. The V and J calls and the clone size are those of that table, but D and trimming were determined from the DNA. The table lists roughly 220,000 clones, more than 75% of them singletons. The CDR3 is made up of 15 amino acids. V lost 2 bases to trimming and J lost 1 base, with 9 bases between them. Per germline, CDR1 LNHDA and CDR2 SQIVND (reference sequence). J is TRBJ1-5 and V is TRBV19; no reliable D call. The sequenced sample was peripheral blood. This TCR came from a man in his fifties who had recovered from COVID-19. The CDR3 is CASSIMGRSNQPQHF. CDR3 bases: TGTGCCAGTAGTATAATGGGCAGGAGCAATCAGCCCCAGCATTTT.